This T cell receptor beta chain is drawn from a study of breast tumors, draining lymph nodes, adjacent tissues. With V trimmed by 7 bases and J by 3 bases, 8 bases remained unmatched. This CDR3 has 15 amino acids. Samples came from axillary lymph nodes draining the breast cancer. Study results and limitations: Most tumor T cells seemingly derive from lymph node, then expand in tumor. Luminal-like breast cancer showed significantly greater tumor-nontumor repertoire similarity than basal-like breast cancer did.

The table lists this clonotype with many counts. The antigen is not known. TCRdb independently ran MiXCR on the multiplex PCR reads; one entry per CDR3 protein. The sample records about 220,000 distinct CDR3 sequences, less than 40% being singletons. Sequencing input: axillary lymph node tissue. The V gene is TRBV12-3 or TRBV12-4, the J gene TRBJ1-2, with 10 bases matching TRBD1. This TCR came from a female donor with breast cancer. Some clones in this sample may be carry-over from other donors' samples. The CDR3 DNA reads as TGTGCCAGCATCCAATTCGGGACAGGGGACTATGGCTACACCTTC. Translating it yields CASIQFGTGDYGYTF.